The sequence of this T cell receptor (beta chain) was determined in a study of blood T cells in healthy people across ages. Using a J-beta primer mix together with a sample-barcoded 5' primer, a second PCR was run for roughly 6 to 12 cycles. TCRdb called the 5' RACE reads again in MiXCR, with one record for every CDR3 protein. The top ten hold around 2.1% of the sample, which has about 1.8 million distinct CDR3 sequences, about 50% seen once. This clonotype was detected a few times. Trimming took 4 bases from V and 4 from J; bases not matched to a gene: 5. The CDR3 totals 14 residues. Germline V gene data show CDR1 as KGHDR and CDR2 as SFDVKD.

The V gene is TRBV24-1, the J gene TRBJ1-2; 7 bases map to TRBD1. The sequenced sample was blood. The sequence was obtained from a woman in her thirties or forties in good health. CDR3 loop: CATSDRQGPYGYTF. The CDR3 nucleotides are TGTGCCACCAGTGACCGACAGGGACCCTATGGCTACACCTTC.